The rows below give T cell receptor beta chains drawn from one sample of a study of T cells in tuberculosis. The data were produced by immunoSEQ multiplex PCR, yet TCRdb's version contains in-frame clones alone and is incomplete. The table includes about 34,000 clones, roughly 93% detected once. The sequenced sample was PBMCs, obtained at tuberculosis diagnosis. The origin of the receptors is an adult with tuberculosis. CDR3s include the opening cysteine and the closing phenylalanine or tryptophan. The D gene is left open where the match is weak. Clone size appears in some rows only: once, few, many, or a class for an expanded clone.

D	V	size	J	CDR3	DNA
-	TRBV28	-	TRBJ1-3	CASSLLRGIGSGNTIYF	TGTGCCAGCAGTTTATTACGGGGTATTGGCTCTGGAAACACCATATATTTT
-	TRBV7-2	-	TRBJ2-3	CASSLPKGGADTQYF	TGTGCCAGCAGCTTACCAAAGGGGGGGGCAGATACGCAGTATTTT
-	TRBV5-1	few	TRBJ2-3	CASSLRRPGQSPDTQYF	TGCGCCAGCAGCTTGAGGAGACCGGGACAATCTCCAGATACGCAGTATTTT
TRBD1	TRBV4-1	-	TRBJ1-1	CASSHPKGDRGPAFF	TGCGCCAGCAGCCACCCAAAAGGGGACAGGGGGCCAGCTTTCTTT
TRBD1	TRBV30	-	TRBJ2-7	CAWSYRGLNEQYF	TGTGCCTGGAGTTACAGGGGGCTTAACGAGCAGTACTTC
-	TRBV5-1	once	TRBJ1-1	CASSLERRNAEAFF	TGCGCCAGCAGCTTGGAGAGGAGGAACGCTGAAGCTTTCTTT
-	TRBV28	-	TRBJ1-1	CASRITRNTEAFF	TGTGCCAGCAGAATAACTAGGAACACTGAAGCTTTCTTT
-	TRBV14	-	TRBJ2-5	CASSQVGQTQYF	TGTGCCAGCAGCCAAGTGGGGCAGACCCAGTACTTC
TRBD2	TRBV7-9	-	TRBJ2-5	CASRRTSYTQYF	TGTGCCAGCAGGAGGACTAGCTATACCCAGTACTTC
TRBD1	TRBV10-3	-	TRBJ1-2	CAISPGQGISNYGYTF	TGTGCCATCAGCCCGGGACAGGGGATTAGTAACTATGGCTACACCTTC
TRBD1	TRBV18	once	TRBJ1-1	CASSPPGQGALGAFF	TGTGCCAGCTCACCCCCGGGACAGGGGGCCCTAGGGGCTTTCTTT
TRBD2	TRBV7-3	-	TRBJ2-3	CASSLTSGRADTQYF	TGTGCCAGCAGCTTAACTAGCGGGAGGGCAGATACGCAGTATTTT
-	TRBV27	-	TRBJ1-4	CASSLQEGNEKLFF	TGTGCCAGCAGTTTACAAGAGGGTAATGAAAAACTGTTTTTT
TRBD2	TRBV7-2	-	TRBJ2-7	CASSLAPTSGLEQYF	TGTGCCAGCAGCTTAGCGCCCACTAGCGGACTCGAGCAGTACTTC
TRBD2	TRBV10-1	-	TRBJ2-1	CASSEMRETAGGHNEQFF	TGCGCCAGCAGCGAAATGAGGGAAACGGCGGGGGGCCACAATGAGCAGTTCTTC
TRBD1	TRBV5-6	-	TRBJ1-2	CASSLDDRGYGYTF	TGTGCCAGCAGCTTGGATGACAGGGGCTATGGCTACACCTTC
TRBD1	TRBV18	-	TRBJ1-2	CASSPGTGGYGYTF	TGTGCCAGCTCACCAGGGACAGGGGGCTATGGCTACACCTTC
-	TRBV6-5	-	TRBJ1-2	CASKDWTNYGYTF	TGTGCCAGCAAGGACTGGACTAACTATGGCTACACCTTC
-	TRBV27	-	TRBJ2-5	CASSNSGGLQETQYF	TGTGCCAGCAGCAATTCAGGGGGACTCCAAGAGACCCAGTACTTC
TRBD1	TRBV6-1	-	TRBJ2-2	CASSLRQGASGELFF	TGTGCCAGCAGCTTACGACAGGGGGCTTCCGGGGAGCTGTTTTTT
-	TRBV30	-	TRBJ2-7	CAWRKDTDYEQYF	TGTGCCTGGAGGAAGGACACGGACTACGAGCAGTACTTC
TRBD2	TRBV28	-	TRBJ2-1	CASSLRWAGLAGGNNEQFF	TGTGCCAGCAGTTTAAGGTGGGCTGGACTAGCGGGAGGTAACAATGAGCAGTTCTTC
TRBD1	TRBV9	-	TRBJ2-5	CASSAETSGGTQYF	TGTGCCAGCAGCGCGGAAACCTCAGGGGGGACCCAGTACTTC
-	TRBV5-4	once	TRBJ1-2	CASSSAREGGYGYTF	TGTGCCAGCAGCTCCGCCAGGGAGGGAGGGTATGGCTACACCTTC
TRBD1	TRBV12-5	-	TRBJ2-7	CASGIDLQGSEQYF	TGTGCTAGTGGCATCGACTTACAGGGGTCCGAGCAGTACTTC